Given below is one T cell receptor (beta chain) in context. The antigen remains undetermined. The sample comes from a study of blood T cells in healthy people across ages. The wider study: With template switching, about one barcoded beta molecule was captured per two T cells.

CDR1 and CDR2 (germline): MNHEY, SVGEGT. The CDR3 spans 14 residues. Combining a sample-barcoded 5' primer with a J-beta primer mix, a second PCR ran for 7 to 11 cycles. Every cDNA molecule bore a tag from a template-switch adaptor containing 12 random nucleotides. MiXCR was run by TCRdb on the 5' RACE reads, yielding one entry per CDR3 protein. The data contain 600,000 to 1,000,000 distinct CDR3 sequences, nearly 60% of them singletons. Broader study findings: Older age coincided with a roughly linear decline in TCR beta diversity per million T cells.

The authors drew 8 to 10 milliliters of peripheral blood from each donor. The rearrangement uses TRBV6-2 or TRBV6-3 and TRBJ2-5; 9 bases map to TRBD2. The J call may be faulty, since TRBJ2-7 better matches the DNA end. Sequences were obtained from blood. The clonotype was recovered from a man aged 25 to 40 in good health. CDR3 nucleotide sequence: TGTGCCAGCAGGGAAGCGGGAGGCACCTACGAGCAGTACTTC. It is translated as CASREAGGTYEQYF.